Listed below are T cell receptor beta chains from one sample, sequenced in a study of shared clonotypes between healthy human individuals. Method: immunoSEQ multiplex PCR; TCRdb's copy keeps in-frame clones and lacks some. The table records 2 million to 3 million clones, 80% to 95% of them present only once. The sequencing sample was made of naive CD4+ T cells from PBMCs. The receptors were gathered from a man younger than 35 in good health. Some clones in this sample may be carry-over from other donors' samples. The CDR3 runs from the conserved cysteine through the conserved F or W. D genes are given only for firm matches. Expanded clones get a size class; other rows say once, few or many, or leave the size out.

V: TRBV4-1
J: TRBJ2-1
D: .
size: .
DNA: TGCGCCAGCAGCCGCCTGGGTGTGAGCTACAATGAGCAGTTCTTC
CDR3: CASSRLGVSYNEQFF

V: TRBV19
J: TRBJ1-1
D: .
size: .
DNA: TGTGCCAGTAGTACCGGACGGAGAAATGAAGCTTTCTTT
CDR3: CASSTGRRNEAFF

V: TRBV29-1
J: TRBJ2-5
D: .
size: .
DNA: TGCAGCGGCCTGAAGGGGAGAGAGACCCAGTACTTC
CDR3: CSGLKGRETQYF

V: TRBV11-3
J: TRBJ2-3
D: TRBD2
size: .
DNA: TGTGCCAGCAGCGATCGAATCGGCGGGAGCGGCACAGATACGCAGTATTTT
CDR3: CASSDRIGGSGTDTQYF

V: TRBV5-4
J: TRBJ2-7
D: TRBD1
size: .
DNA: TGTGCCAGCAGCAACCCGACAGGGAATGAGAACGAGCAGTACTTC
CDR3: CASSNPTGNENEQYF

V: TRBV7-8
J: TRBJ2-3
D: .
size: .
DNA: TGTGCCAGCAGCTTATTTGTTGGGGCAGATACGCAGTATTTT
CDR3: CASSLFVGADTQYF

V: TRBV9
J: TRBJ2-3
D: .
size: once
DNA: TGTGCCAGCACCTCTGACCCCAGGGCCTCAGATACGCAGTATTTT
CDR3: CASTSDPRASDTQYF

V: TRBV29-1
J: TRBJ1-1
D: .
size: .
DNA: TGCAGCGCCTATGCGCGGACGGAGGAAGCTTTCTTT
CDR3: CSAYARTEEAFF

V: TRBV6-1
J: TRBJ1-4
D: .
size: once
DNA: TGTGCCAGCAGTGATTGGTCGCCCGAAAAACTGTTTTTT
CDR3: CASSDWSPEKLFF

V: TRBV4-2
J: TRBJ1-3
D: .
size: .
DNA: TGTGCCAGCCGTCCCTCTGGGGGCCTACGGAGAGATGGAAACACCATATATTTT
CDR3: CASRPSGGLRRDGNTIYF

V: TRBV6-1
J: TRBJ1-6
D: .
size: .
DNA: TGTGCCAGCAGTGAGTCCACAGGGCGTTCACCCCTCCACTTT
CDR3: CASSESTGRSPLHF

V: TRBV30
J: TRBJ2-3
D: .
size: .
DNA: TGTGCCTGGAGTGTAAGGGGAGCCAGCACAGATACGCAGTATTTT
CDR3: CAWSVRGASTDTQYF

V: TRBV15
J: TRBJ1-1
D: .
size: .
DNA: TGTGCCACCAGCCCTTTGGGGCCCTTTCCGAACACTGAAGCTTTCTTT
CDR3: CATSPLGPFPNTEAFF

V: TRBV28
J: TRBJ1-1
D: .
size: .
DNA: TGTGCCACAAAGGAGTCCCTCAATGAAGCTTTCTTT
CDR3: CATKESLNEAFF

V: TRBV18
J: TRBJ2-2
D: TRBD2
size: few
DNA: TGTGCCAGCTCACCACCGGGAGGGCAAGACGCCGGGGAGCTGTTTTTT
CDR3: CASSPPGGQDAGELFF

V: TRBV5-1
J: TRBJ1-1
D: .
size: .
DNA: TGCGCCAGCAGCTCGACCTTCCGTGGAGGGGGGGTCATGAACACTGAAGCTTTCTTT
CDR3: CASSSTFRGGGVMNTEAFF

V: TRBV5-5
J: TRBJ2-3
D: TRBD2
size: .
DNA: TGTGCCAGCAGCTTGCGCGGGAGGGTTGGTATAGATACGCAGTATTTT
CDR3: CASSLRGRVGIDTQYF

V: TRBV9
J: TRBJ1-4
D: .
size: .
DNA: TGTGCCAGCAGCGTATCTACTAATGAAAAACTGTTTTTT
CDR3: CASSVSTNEKLFF

V: TRBV6-1
J: TRBJ2-7
D: TRBD2
size: .
DNA: TGTGCCAGCAGCGACCTCCCTAGCGGGAGAGGCGAGCAGTACTTC
CDR3: CASSDLPSGRGEQYF

V: TRBV30
J: TRBJ2-7
D: .
size: .
DNA: TGTGCCTGGAGTTCCATACCGAGCTCCTACGAGCAGTACTTC
CDR3: CAWSSIPSSYEQYF

V: TRBV29-1
J: TRBJ2-7
D: .
size: .
DNA: TGCAGCGTTAAGGGATTAGTAACCTACGAGCAGTACTTC
CDR3: CSVKGLVTYEQYF

V: TRBV28
J: TRBJ1-4
D: .
size: .
DNA: TGTGCCAGCAGTTTATTAGGGAAGGGTGAAAAACTGTTTTTT
CDR3: CASSLLGKGEKLFF

V: TRBV29-1
J: TRBJ1-1
D: .
size: .
DNA: TGCAGCGTTAGGCCCCTCCGGGCGAACACTGAAGCTTTCTTT
CDR3: CSVRPLRANTEAFF

V: TRBV7-3
J: TRBJ2-2
D: TRBD2
size: .
DNA: TGTGCCAGCAGCTTTCTAGGGACTAGCGGAGCCGGGGAGCTGTTTTTT
CDR3: CASSFLGTSGAGELFF

V: TRBV10-2
J: TRBJ2-5
D: .
size: .
DNA: TGCGCCACCACGAGGGGGGTTGCGAGAGAGACCCAGTACTTC
CDR3: CATTRGVARETQYF

V: TRBV9
J: TRBJ2-7
D: TRBD1
size: .
DNA: TGTGCCAGCAGCGTAATCGGGACAGCCATCGACGAGCAGTACTTC
CDR3: CASSVIGTAIDEQYF

V: TRBV9
J: TRBJ1-5
D: .
size: .
DNA: TGTGCCAGCAGCGTAGGGGAGGGCAATCAGCCCCAGCATTTT
CDR3: CASSVGEGNQPQHF